Below, one T cell receptor beta chain is given with its context. Its cognate antigen is unknown. This entry is derived from a study of shared clonotypes between healthy human individuals. Background on the study: Aged 18 to 49, the donors were a couple of women and a few men. Whole-study findings and limits: All-four-donor shared clonotypes had higher generation probabilities than non-shared clonotypes did. Generally, naive subsets came out with larger estimated richness than memory subsets. Collection of samples was limited to blood; tissue repertoires likely differ.

TCRdb's table, derived via immunoSEQ multiplex PCR, lists solely in-frame clones and lacks some. The data show millions of clones, approximately 93% seen once. Germline V CDR1 and CDR2: LNHNV, YYDKDF (reference sequence). There are 17 residues in the CDR3. Unmatched junction bases numbered 15, after V lost 5 bases and J lost 7 bases. The receptor comes from a man aged 18 to 35 in good health. Some clones in this sample may be carry-over from other donors' samples. The chain carries TRBV15 and TRBJ2-1; 9 bases align to TRBD2. Sequencing was done on a sample of naive CD4+ T cells from PBMCs. Subset reported: CD45RA+ positively selected. The chain's CDR3 is CATSLPTGGRVRNEQFF. CDR3 nucleotide sequence: TGTGCCACCAGCCTCCCGACCGGCGGGAGGGTTAGGAATGAGCAGTTCTTC.